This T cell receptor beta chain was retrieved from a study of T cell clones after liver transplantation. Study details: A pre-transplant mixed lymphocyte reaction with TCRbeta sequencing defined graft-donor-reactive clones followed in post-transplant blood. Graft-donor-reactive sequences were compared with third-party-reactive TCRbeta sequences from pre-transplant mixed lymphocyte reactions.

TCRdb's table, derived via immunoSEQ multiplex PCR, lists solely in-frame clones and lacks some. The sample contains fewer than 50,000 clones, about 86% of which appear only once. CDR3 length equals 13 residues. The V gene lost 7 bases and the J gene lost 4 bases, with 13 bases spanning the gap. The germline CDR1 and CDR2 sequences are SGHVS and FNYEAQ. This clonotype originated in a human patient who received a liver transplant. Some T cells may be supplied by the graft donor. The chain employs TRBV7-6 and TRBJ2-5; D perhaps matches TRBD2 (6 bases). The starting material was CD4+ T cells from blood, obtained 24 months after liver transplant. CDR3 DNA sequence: TGTGCCAGCACTCAGGTCGGGGGAGAGACCCAGTACTTC. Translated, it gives CASTQVGGETQYF.